This TCR beta chain originates from a study of beta chain features in type 1 diabetes. Isolated RNA was reverse transcribed in full, so expressed TCRB transcripts were sequenced. The protocol was immunoSEQ multiplex PCR, while the TCRdb copy is restricted to in-frame clones and leaves out a portion. The sample records 900,000 or so clones, roughly 15% being singletons. The study, taken as a whole, reports: TCRB repertoires of naive, central memory and Treg cells appeared more similar among patients than among healthy donors.

In regard to this clone: The target antigen is unknown.

The CDR3 totals 13 residues. Looked up from germline, CDR1 is MNHNY and CDR2 is SVGAGI (reference sequence). After removal of 6 bases from V and 4 bases from J, the junction contained 5 bases not matched to a gene. Sequenced sample: naive CD4+ T cells from blood. The TCR sequence derives from a woman aged 18-29 years in good health. The rearrangement uses TRBV6-6 and TRBJ2-5; TRBD1 matches at 7 bases. CDR3 region: CASRTAGGETQYF. As DNA, the CDR3 is TGTGCCAGCAGGACGGCAGGGGGAGAGACCCAGTACTTC.